These T cell receptor beta chains were read from a single sample in a study of chemoradiotherapy in HPV16-positive cancers. Using immunoSEQ multiplex PCR, the repertoire was profiled, and TCRdb retains in-frame clones only, with some absent. The table lists about 15,000 clones, about three quarters of them singletons. Sampling was conducted from a patient who underwent chemoradiotherapy. These receptors were obtained from a human donor with HPV-associated anogenital cancer. The CDR3 runs from the conserved cysteine through the conserved F or W. The D gene is left open where the match is weak. Clone size appears in some rows only: once, few, many, or a class for an expanded clone.

d_call j_call clone_size v_call cdr3_nt cdr3_aa
. TRBJ1-1 . TRBV9 TGTGCCAGCAGCGTAGGGGGGGAGGGCACTGAAGCTTTCTTT CASSVGGEGTEAFF
. TRBJ2-7 . TRBV12-5 TGTGCTAGTGGCAGTGGTGCCTACGAGCAGTACTTC CASGSGAYEQYF
. TRBJ1-5 . TRBV2 TGTGCCAGCACTGAGGGGAGGGGCAATCAGCCCCAGCATTTT CASTEGRGNQPQHF
. TRBJ1-2 few TRBV6-5 TGTGCCAGCAGTTACTCGATGGCGGACAGAACCTATGGCTACACCTTC CASSYSMADRTYGYTF
. TRBJ1-2 . TRBV5-8 TGTGCCAGCAGCTTGACTCAGGGGCCTAACTATGGCTACACCTTC CASSLTQGPNYGYTF
. TRBJ2-7 few TRBV27 TGTGCCTCCAAGGGCGGGGACAAGCCCTACGAGCAGTACTTC CASKGGDKPYEQYF
. TRBJ1-1 . TRBV5-1 TGCGCCAGCAGCTCATGGGCAGTGAACACTGAAGCTTTCTTT CASSSWAVNTEAFF
. TRBJ2-7 . TRBV7-9 TGTGCCAGCAGCTTCCGGGACACCTACGAGCAGTACTTC CASSFRDTYEQYF
. TRBJ1-5 . TRBV4-1 TGCGCCAGCAGCCAAGAAGTTAGAGGGAGCAATCAGCCCCAGCATTTT CASSQEVRGSNQPQHF
. TRBJ1-1 . TRBV7-2 TGTGCCAGCAGCTTTGCTGGGATGAACACTGAAGCTTTCTTT CASSFAGMNTEAFF
. TRBJ1-2 once TRBV2 TGTGCCAGCAGTGGAGGGTCAGGGAGAAGCGATGGCTACACCTTC CASSGGSGRSDGYTF
. TRBJ2-1 . TRBV30 TGTGCCTGGAGCGCCACGGTGTTAGGGAATGAGCAGTTCTTC CAWSATVLGNEQFF
TRBD1 TRBJ2-3 few TRBV30 TGTGCCTGGAGTGAGGGACAGGGGTGTGATACGCAGTATTTT CAWSEGQGCDTQYF
TRBD2 TRBJ2-1 . TRBV6-1 TGTGCCAGCAGCCCCAGCGGGGGGTCCTACAATGAGCAGTTCTTC CASSPSGGSYNEQFF
. TRBJ2-2 . TRBV7-2 TGTGCCAGCAGCTTAAGCGGTCAAGGAAACGGGGAGCTGTTTTTT CASSLSGQGNGELFF
. TRBJ1-6 few TRBV27 TGTGCCAGCAGTTTAGTTTTTAGGAATTCACCCCTCCACTTT CASSLVFRNSPLHF
. TRBJ1-6 . TRBV7-6 TGTGCCAGCAGCGACATACAGGGACTTAATTCACCCCTCCACTTT CASSDIQGLNSPLHF
. TRBJ2-7 . TRBV28 TGTGCCAGCAGTTCCCCACACAGGGTTGAGCGTGGCGAGCAGTACTTC CASSSPHRVERGEQYF
TRBD2 TRBJ2-1 . TRBV30 TGTGCCTGGAGTCCTTTAGTGGGGGGGTATTACAATGAGCAGTTCTTC CAWSPLVGGYYNEQFF
. TRBJ1-6 . TRBV30 TGTGCCTGGAAGCGGGGGGAGTCACCCCTCCACTTT CAWKRGESPLHF
. TRBJ2-7 . TRBV4-2 TGTGCCAGCAGCCAGGCTCGGGGACGCCAGCAGTACTTC CASSQARGRQQYF
. TRBJ2-1 . TRBV27 TGTGCCAGCAGTTTACGTGGGGGCAATGAGCAGTTCTTC CASSLRGGNEQFF
TRBD1 TRBJ2-7 . TRBV10-3 TGTGCCATTGGCCCGGGGACAGGGGGCCTAAGGGGTACCTACGAGCAGTACTTC CAIGPGTGGLRGTYEQYF
TRBD1 TRBJ2-5 . TRBV29-1 TGCAGCGTTGAGGGCAGGGGGCTTCTGGGGCAAGAGACCCAGTACTTC CSVEGRGLLGQETQYF
TRBD1 TRBJ2-5 . TRBV5-1 TGCGCCAGCAGCAGAAAAACCGGGACAGACCAAGAGACCCAGTACTTC CASSRKTGTDQETQYF
. TRBJ2-7 . TRBV30 TGTGCCTGGACTAAGGGACCGGCAAGCGAGCAGTACTTC CAWTKGPASEQYF
. TRBJ2-3 . TRBV11-2 TGTGCCAGCAGCCATGGGGGAGATACGCAGTATTTT CASSHGGDTQYF
. TRBJ1-2 . TRBV2 TGTGCCAGCAGTCCGGGACCACTCTATGGCTACACCTTC CASSPGPLYGYTF
TRBD1 TRBJ2-7 . TRBV7-8 TGTGCCAGCAGCTTAGGGACAGGGTCCTACGAGCAGTACTTC CASSLGTGSYEQYF
. TRBJ2-7 . TRBV6-5 TGTGCCAGCAGTCAGTCCGGGATCGCTAACTACGAGCAGTACTTC CASSQSGIANYEQYF
. TRBJ2-7 . TRBV6-1 TGTGCCAGCAGTGAACAGGGCACGTACGAGCAGTACTTC CASSEQGTYEQYF
. TRBJ2-7 few TRBV2 TGTGCCAGCAGTGGAATAGGGGAAGGCGAGCAGTACTTC CASSGIGEGEQYF
. TRBJ1-6 few TRBV5-4 TGTGCCAGCAGCTTGGAGGGCAGGGATAATTCACCCCTCCACTTT CASSLEGRDNSPLHF